These 19 T cell receptor beta chains were sequenced from one sample in a study of blood T cell repertoires in COVID-19. Profiled with immunoSEQ multiplex PCR; TCRdb holds only in-frame clones, not every one. In the table there are 300,000 to 350,000 clones, 90% of which are singletons. Sequences were obtained from peripheral blood. The receptor source for this set is a woman in her twenties or thirties with COVID-19, enrolled during active disease.

This chain links TRBV7-9 with TRBJ2-1; possible D gene TRBD2, 6 bases. Germline V gene data show CDR1 as SEHNR and CDR2 as FQNEAQ (reference sequence). The CDR3 totals 13 residues. V lost 6 bases, J lost 5 bases, and 11 bases lay in between. CDR3 amino acids: CASRRRLDNEQFF. The DNA of the CDR3 is TGTGCCAGCAGACGCAGACTAGACAATGAGCAGTTCTTC.

V and J are TRBV6-6 and TRBJ1-2; 9 positions match TRBD1. J was trimmed by 7 bases and V by 2 bases; bases with no gene match: 8. This CDR3 is built from 15 residues. Germline V gene sequence: CDR1 MNHNY, CDR2 SVGAGI (reference sequence). The CDR3 DNA reads TGTGCCAGCAGTTACCGGGCGGGACAGGGTTTTGGCTACACCTTC. It specifies CASSYRAGQGFGYTF.

For this clone: Different DNA sequences within this sample yield the same CDR3. The chain couples TRBV30 to TRBJ1-1; tentatively, D is TRBD1 (5 bases). The CDR3 covers 13 residues. Germline V gene data show CDR1 as GTSNPN and CDR2 as SVGIG (reference sequence). V was clipped by 1 base and J by 1 base, with 7 bases between them. CDR3 DNA: TGTGCCTGGAGTGACAGGCCGAACACTGAAGCTTTCTTT. It is translated as CAWSDRPNTEAFF.

The chain carries TRBV5-1 and TRBJ2-7, with 11 bases aligning to TRBD1. Trimming removed 0 bases from V and 4 bases from J; junction bases left unmatched: 6. Germline CDR1 and CDR2: SGHRS and YFSETQ. The length of the CDR3 is 16 residues. Here the CDR3 DNA reads TGCGCCAGCAGCTTGGAGAAGGGACAGGGGGAATACGAGCAGTACTTC. Encoded protein: CASSLEKGQGEYEQYF.

The rearrangement joins TRBV4-2 to TRBJ1-3; D call uncertain. Trimming stripped 0 bases from V and 0 bases from J, with 9 bases between. CDR3 length: 16 amino acids. Per the germline V gene, CDR1 is LGHNA and CDR2 is YNFKEQ. CDR3 nucleotides: TGTGCCAGCAGCCAAGATGGTCCACACTCTGGAAACACCATATATTTT. This sequence encodes CASSQDGPHSGNTIYF.

The rearrangement uses TRBV11-1 and TRBJ1-1; weak D call: TRBD1 (5 bases). The ends were cut back, 7 bases at V and 1 base at J, with 13 bases in the middle. The germline V gene encodes CDR1 SGHAT and CDR2 FQDESV (reference sequence). This CDR3 comprises 14 residues. Here the CDR3 DNA reads TGTGCCAGCACCCCATTTAGGGGGAACACTGAAGCTTTCTTT. Its translation: CASTPFRGNTEAFF.

The V gene is TRBV7-9, the J gene TRBJ2-3; D is possibly TRBD2 (6 bases). V lost 0 bases and J lost 0, with 10 bases in between. Germline CDR1 reads SEHNR; CDR2 reads FQNEAQ (reference sequence). The CDR3 sequence is 16 residues long. CDR3 loop: CASSLASRDSTDTQYF. The CDR3 DNA is TGTGCCAGCAGCTTAGCGTCGCGGGACAGCACAGATACGCAGTATTTT.

V gene TRBV19 combines with J gene TRBJ2-7, with 8 bases that match TRBD1. The V gene end was trimmed by 6 bases and the J gene end by 5 bases; junction bases not matched to a gene: 3. The CDR3 is 12 residues long. Germline assignment: CDR1 LNHDA and CDR2 SQIVND (reference sequence). The CDR3 DNA reads as TGTGCCAGTAGCTCAGGGGGCCACGAGCAGTACTTC. This codes for CASSSGGHEQYF.

The chain joins TRBV6-6 to TRBJ1-1; D might be TRBD1 (6 bases). CDR3 length: 15 residues. The V end lost 7 bases, the J end lost 1 base, and 16 bases lay between the germline ends. CDR1 and CDR2 from the germline V gene are MNHNY and SVGAGI (reference sequence). CDR3 sequence: CASKREGVGNTEAFF. For the CDR3, the DNA is TGTGCCAGCAAACGTGAGGGGGTTGGGAACACTGAAGCTTTCTTT.

The V and J genes are TRBV13 and TRBJ2-1; TRBD2 matches at 10 bases. The CDR3 totals 17 residues. The junction had 4 bases not matched to a gene; V was cut back by 2 bases and J by 0 bases. Germline lookup yields CDR1 PRHDT and CDR2 FYEKMQ (reference sequence). CDR3 region: CASSLPSGRHSYNEQFF. In DNA form, the CDR3 reads TGTGCCAGCAGCTTACCTAGCGGGAGACACTCCTACAATGAGCAGTTCTTC.

The gene calls are TRBV7-2 and TRBJ2-5; 7 bases match TRBD1. Germline V gene sequence: CDR1 SGHTA, CDR2 FQGNSA. This CDR3 is 16 amino acids long. Losses at the gene ends were 5 bases for V and 4 bases for J; bases not matched to a gene: 13. The CDR3 nucleotides are TGTGCCAGCAGCCTAAGGGTAGGGGGCCTTGGAGAGACCCAGTACTTC. Translation: CASSLRVGGLGETQYF.

The chain couples TRBV14 to TRBJ2-2, with 8 bases lining up with TRBD1. V gave up 4 bases and J gave up 6 bases; unmatched junction bases: 7. Per germline, CDR1 SGHDN and CDR2 FVKESK. The CDR3 is 15 amino acids. The CDR3 bases are TGTGCCAGCAGCCCCTGGACAGGGTACGCCGGGGAGCTGTTTTTT. The encoded protein is CASSPWTGYAGELFF.

The rearrangement joins TRBV3-1 (or the pseudogene TRBV3-2) to TRBJ1-6, with TRBD1 matching 7 bases. The germline CDR1 and CDR2 sequences are LGHDT and YNNKEL (reference sequence). This CDR3 has 17 amino acids. Trimming took 2 bases from V and 2 from J; bases not matched to a gene: 6. CDR3 region: CASSQRRGLTYNSPLHF. Written as DNA, the CDR3 is TGTGCCAGCAGCCAAAGAAGGGGGCTCACCTATAATTCACCCCTCCACTTT.

This clone was detected once. The chain links TRBV19 to TRBJ2-1; 10 bases line up with TRBD2. In germline, CDR1 is LNHDA, CDR2 SQIVND (reference sequence). This CDR3 spans 15 amino acids. The V and J ends lost 3 bases and 8 bases, in that order; junction bases with no gene match: 7. The CDR3 here is CASSIPSGSFYEQFF. The CDR3 DNA sequence: TGTGCCAGTAGTATCCCTAGCGGGAGCTTTTATGAGCAGTTCTTC.

The genes are TRBV5-5 and TRBJ2-3, with D tentatively TRBD2 (6 bases). CDR3 size: 19 residues. The V gene lost 4 bases and the J gene lost 0 bases, with 24 bases spanning the gap. CDR1 and CDR2 (germline): SGHKS, YYEKEE (reference sequence). In DNA form, the CDR3 reads TGTGCCAGCAGCCTACCCTTGACGGTCTCCGCGGGGAGCACAGATACGCAGTATTTT. It encodes CASSLPLTVSAGSTDTQYF.

The V and J genes are TRBV5-4 and TRBJ2-3; 9 positions agree with TRBD2. The CDR3 is 15 amino acids. Looked up from germline, CDR1 is SGHNT and CDR2 is YYREEE (reference sequence). Trimming cost V 1 base and J 4 bases; bases outside gene matches: 4. As DNA, the CDR3 is TGTGCCAGCAGCTTGTCCACTAGCGGGCCAGATACGCAGTATTTT. Translating it yields CASSLSTSGPDTQYF.

The V and J genes are TRBV11-3 and TRBJ2-5, with D unresolved. V lost 5 bases and J lost 7, with 11 bases in between. Looked up from germline, CDR1 is SGHNT and CDR2 is YENEEA. CDR3 size: 12 residues. The CDR3 sequence: CASSPSSGTQYF. CDR3 DNA sequence: TGTGCCAGCAGCCCCTCTTCGGGGACCCAGTACTTC.

J is TRBJ1-2 and V is TRBV7-8; D might be TRBD1 (5 bases). This CDR3 comprises 13 residues. Trimming pared 5 bases from V and 7 bases from J, leaving 14 bases between. Germline values: CDR1 SGHVS, CDR2 FQNEAQ. The CDR3 nucleotides are TGTGCCAGCAGCGCCGGACGACAGTTTGGCTACACCTTC. This codes for CASSAGRQFGYTF.

V usage is TRBV12-3 or TRBV12-4 and J usage is TRBJ1-2; no definite D call. This CDR3 region has 12 residues. The V gene lost 8 bases and the J gene lost 4 bases, with 11 bases spanning the gap. In DNA, the CDR3 is TGTGCCAGCGGCCTCGCGGGCTATGGCTACACCTTC. Amino acids: CASGLAGYGYTF.